This entry concerns a single T cell receptor beta chain. Its target is not known. V lost 2 bases, J lost 0 bases, and 9 bases lay in between. Looked up from germline, CDR1 is SGHDT and CDR2 is YYEEEE. The CDR3 sequence is 14 residues long. These data belong to a study of CD4+ T cells in melanoma. Study-wide findings and caveats: Diverse differentiation states were reported for melanoma neoantigen-specific CD4+ T cells. CD8+ T cell, macrophage and B cell function reportedly correlated with neoantigen-specific CD4+ T cells.

Assay used: immunoSEQ multiplex PCR; TCRdb lists only in-frame clones, some missing. The table records about 9,900 clones, approximately 68% of them present only once. The source is a human donor with melanoma. Sequencing input: cells from a culture (not recorded whether cultured in vitro). The chain couples TRBV5-6 to TRBJ2-7; D remains ambiguous. This CDR3 is CASSFGPSSYEQYF. CDR3 nucleotide sequence: TGTGCCAGCAGCTTTGGCCCAAGCTCCTACGAGCAGTACTTC.